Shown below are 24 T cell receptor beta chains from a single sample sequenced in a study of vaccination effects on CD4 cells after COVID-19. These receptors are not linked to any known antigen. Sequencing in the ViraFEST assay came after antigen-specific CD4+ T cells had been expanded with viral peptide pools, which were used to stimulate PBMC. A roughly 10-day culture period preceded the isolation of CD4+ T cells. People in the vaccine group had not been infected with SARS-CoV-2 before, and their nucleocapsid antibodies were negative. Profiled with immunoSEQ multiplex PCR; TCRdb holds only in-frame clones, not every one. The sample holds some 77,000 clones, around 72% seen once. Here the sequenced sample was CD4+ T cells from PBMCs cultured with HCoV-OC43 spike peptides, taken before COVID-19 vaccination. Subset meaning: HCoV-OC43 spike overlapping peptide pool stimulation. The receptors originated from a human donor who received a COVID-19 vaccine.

The CDR3: CASSYSGQGIETQYF. CDR3 in DNA: TGTGCCAGCAGTTACTCGGGACAGGGAATAGAGACCCAGTACTTC. The chain links TRBV6-5 to TRBJ2-5, with 9 bases fitting TRBD1. Germline V gene lookup returns CDR1 MNHEY and CDR2 SVGAGI. Trimming at V came to 0 bases and at J to 4 bases, leaving 3 bases not matched to a gene. There are 15 residues in the CDR3.

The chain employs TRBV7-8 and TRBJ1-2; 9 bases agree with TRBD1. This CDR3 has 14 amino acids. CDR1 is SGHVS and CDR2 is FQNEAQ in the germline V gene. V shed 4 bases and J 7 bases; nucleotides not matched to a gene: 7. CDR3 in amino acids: CASSYLDRGGGYTF. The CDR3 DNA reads TGTGCCAGCAGCTACCTGGACAGGGGAGGTGGCTACACCTTC.

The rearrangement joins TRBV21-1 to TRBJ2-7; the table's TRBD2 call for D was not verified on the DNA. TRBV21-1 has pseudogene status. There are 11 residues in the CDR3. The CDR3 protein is CASSSAYEQYV. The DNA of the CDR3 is TGTGCCAGCAGTTCCGCGTACGAGCAGTACGTC.

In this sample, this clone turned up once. This CDR3 is CASRRFNGFYGYTF. The CDR3 DNA sequence: TGTGCCAGCAGACGCTTCAACGGGTTCTATGGCTACACCTTC. The V call is TRBV11-2, the J call TRBJ1-2; D is ambiguous. Per germline, CDR1 SGHAT and CDR2 FQNNGV. The CDR3 is 14 residues long. V lost 6 bases to trimming and J lost 4 bases, with 15 bases between them.

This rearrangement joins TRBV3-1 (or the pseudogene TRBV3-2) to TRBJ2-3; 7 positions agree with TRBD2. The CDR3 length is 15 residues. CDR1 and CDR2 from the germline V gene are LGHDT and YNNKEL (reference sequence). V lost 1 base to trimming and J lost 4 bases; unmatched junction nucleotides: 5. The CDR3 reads CASSQGAGVADTQYF. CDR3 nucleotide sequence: TGTGCCAGCAGCCAAGGTGCGGGGGTAGCAGATACGCAGTATTTT.

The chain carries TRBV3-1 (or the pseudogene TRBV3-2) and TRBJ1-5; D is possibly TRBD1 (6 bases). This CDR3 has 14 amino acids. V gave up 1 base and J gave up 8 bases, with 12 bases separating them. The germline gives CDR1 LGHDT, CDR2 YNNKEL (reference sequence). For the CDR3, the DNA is TGTGCCAGCAGCCAAGGCCCGGGGACAAAGCCCCAGCATTTT. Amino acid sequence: CASSQGPGTKPQHF.

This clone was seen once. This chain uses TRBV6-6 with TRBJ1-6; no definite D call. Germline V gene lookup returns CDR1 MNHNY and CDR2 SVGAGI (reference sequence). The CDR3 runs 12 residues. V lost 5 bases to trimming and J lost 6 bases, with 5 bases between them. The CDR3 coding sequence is TGTGCCAGCAGTGCTCCTAATTCACCCCTCCACTTT. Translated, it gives CASSAPNSPLHF.

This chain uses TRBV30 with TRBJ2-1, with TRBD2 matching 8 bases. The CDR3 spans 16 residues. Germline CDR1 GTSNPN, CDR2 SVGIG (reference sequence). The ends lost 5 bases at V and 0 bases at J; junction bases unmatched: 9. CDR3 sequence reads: CAWVLGGGSSYNEQFF. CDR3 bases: TGTGCCTGGGTCCTGGGCGGGGGGAGCTCCTACAATGAGCAGTTCTTC.

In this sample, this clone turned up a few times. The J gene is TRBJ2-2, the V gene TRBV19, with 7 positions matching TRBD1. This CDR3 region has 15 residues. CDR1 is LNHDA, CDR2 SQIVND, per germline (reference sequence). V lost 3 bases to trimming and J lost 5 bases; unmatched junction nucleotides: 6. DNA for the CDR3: TGTGCCAGTAGTATCAAAGGGGGCAGGACCGGGGAGCTGTTTTTT. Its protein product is CASSIKGGRTGELFF.

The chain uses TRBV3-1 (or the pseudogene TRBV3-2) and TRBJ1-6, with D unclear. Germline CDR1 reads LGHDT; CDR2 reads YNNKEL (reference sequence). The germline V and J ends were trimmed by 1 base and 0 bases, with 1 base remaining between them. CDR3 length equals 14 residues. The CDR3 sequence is CASSQGSYNSPLHF. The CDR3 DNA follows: TGTGCCAGCAGCCAAGGCTCCTATAATTCACCCCTCCACTTT.

This CDR3 reads CASSEAGGAHEQYV. The CDR3 coding sequence is TGTGCCAGCAGTGAAGCGGGGGGGGCCCACGAGCAGTACGTC. The rearrangement uses TRBV2 and TRBJ2-7, with D possibly matching TRBD2 (7 bases). The length of the CDR3 is 14 residues. Germline CDR1 reads SNHLY; CDR2 reads FYNNEI. V lost 0 bases, J lost 5 bases, and 11 bases lay in between.

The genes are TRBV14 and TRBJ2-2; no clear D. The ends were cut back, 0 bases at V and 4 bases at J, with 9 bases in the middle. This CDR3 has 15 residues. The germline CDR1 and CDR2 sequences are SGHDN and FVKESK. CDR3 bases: TGTGCCAGCAGCCAAGATTACATTTCCACCGGGGAGCTGTTTTTT. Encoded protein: CASSQDYISTGELFF. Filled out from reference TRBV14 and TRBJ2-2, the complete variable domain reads EAGVTQFPSHSVIEKGQTVTLRCDPISGHDNLYWYRRVMGKEIKFLLHFVKESKQDESGMPNNRFLAERTGGTYSTLKVQPAELEDSGVYFCASSQDYISTGELFFGEGSRLTVL.

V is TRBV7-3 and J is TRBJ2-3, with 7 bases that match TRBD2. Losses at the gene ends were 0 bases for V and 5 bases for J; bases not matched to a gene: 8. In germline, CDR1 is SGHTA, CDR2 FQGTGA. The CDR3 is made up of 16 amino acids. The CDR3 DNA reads TGTGCCAGCAGCTTAACGGGGGGGAACCCTGGAGATACGCAGTATTTT. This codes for CASSLTGGNPGDTQYF.

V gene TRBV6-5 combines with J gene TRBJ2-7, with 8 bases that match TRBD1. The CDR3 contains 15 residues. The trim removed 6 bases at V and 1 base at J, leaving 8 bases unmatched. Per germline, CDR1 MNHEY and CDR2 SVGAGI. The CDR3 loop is CASSVQGALSYEQYV. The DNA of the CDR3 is TGTGCCAGCAGCGTGCAGGGGGCTCTATCCTACGAGCAGTACGTC.

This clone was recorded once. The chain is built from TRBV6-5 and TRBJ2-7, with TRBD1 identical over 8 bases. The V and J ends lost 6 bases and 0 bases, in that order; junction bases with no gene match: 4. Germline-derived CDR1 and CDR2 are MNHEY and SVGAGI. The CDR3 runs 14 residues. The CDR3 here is CASSSGGSSYEQYV. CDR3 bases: TGTGCCAGCAGCTCAGGGGGCAGCTCCTACGAGCAGTACGTC.

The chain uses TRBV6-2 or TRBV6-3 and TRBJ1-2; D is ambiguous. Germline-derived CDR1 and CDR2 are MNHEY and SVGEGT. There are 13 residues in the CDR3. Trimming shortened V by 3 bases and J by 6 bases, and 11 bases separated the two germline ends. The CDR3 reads CASSYGRLDGYTF. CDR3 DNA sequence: TGTGCCAGCAGTTATGGGAGGTTAGATGGCTACACCTTC.

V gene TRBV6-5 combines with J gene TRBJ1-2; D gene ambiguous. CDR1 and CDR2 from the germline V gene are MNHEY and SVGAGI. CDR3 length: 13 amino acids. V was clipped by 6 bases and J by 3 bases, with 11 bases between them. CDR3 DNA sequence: TGTGCCAGCAGCTCACGGAGGGACTATGGCTACACCTTC. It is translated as CASSSRRDYGYTF.

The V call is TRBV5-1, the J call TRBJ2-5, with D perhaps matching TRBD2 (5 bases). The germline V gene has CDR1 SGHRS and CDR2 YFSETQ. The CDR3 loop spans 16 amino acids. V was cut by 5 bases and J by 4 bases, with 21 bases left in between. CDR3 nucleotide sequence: TGCGCCAGCAGTCGCGGCGGTAGCGAGATTTCAGAGACCCAGTACTTC. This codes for CASSRGGSEISETQYF.

The CDR3 reads CASNRRGYNEQFF. As DNA, the CDR3 is TGTGCCAGTAATCGAAGGGGGTACAATGAGCAGTTCTTC. J is TRBJ2-1 and V is TRBV19, with D maybe TRBD1 (6 bases). CDR1 and CDR2 from the germline V gene are LNHDA and SQIVND (reference sequence). CDR3 length equals 13 residues. Trimming took 7 bases from V and 4 from J, leaving 11 bases between them.

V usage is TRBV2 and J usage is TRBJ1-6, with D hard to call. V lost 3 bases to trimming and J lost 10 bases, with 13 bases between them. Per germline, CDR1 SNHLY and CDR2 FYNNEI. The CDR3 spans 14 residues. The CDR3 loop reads CASSDLGIGSPLHF. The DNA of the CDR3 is TGTGCCAGCAGTGATTTAGGGATCGGATCACCCCTCCACTTT.

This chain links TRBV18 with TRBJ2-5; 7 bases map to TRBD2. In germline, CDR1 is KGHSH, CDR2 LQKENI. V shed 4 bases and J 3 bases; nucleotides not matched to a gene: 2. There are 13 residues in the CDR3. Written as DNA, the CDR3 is TGTGCCAGCTCACGAAGCGGGGAAGAGACCCAGTACTTC. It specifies CASSRSGEETQYF.

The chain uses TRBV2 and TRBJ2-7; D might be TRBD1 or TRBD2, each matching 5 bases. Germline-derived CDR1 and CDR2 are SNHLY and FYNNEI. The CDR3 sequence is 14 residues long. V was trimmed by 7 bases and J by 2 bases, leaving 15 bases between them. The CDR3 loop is CASNFEGPAYEQYV. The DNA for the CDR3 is TGTGCCAGCAACTTTGAGGGGCCAGCCTACGAGCAGTACGTC.

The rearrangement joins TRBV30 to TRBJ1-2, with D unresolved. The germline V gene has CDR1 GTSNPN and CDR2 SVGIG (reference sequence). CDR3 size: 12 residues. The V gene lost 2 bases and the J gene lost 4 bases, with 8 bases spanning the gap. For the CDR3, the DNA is TGTGCCTGGAGTCAGTCCTTCTATGGCTACACCTTC. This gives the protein CAWSQSFYGYTF.

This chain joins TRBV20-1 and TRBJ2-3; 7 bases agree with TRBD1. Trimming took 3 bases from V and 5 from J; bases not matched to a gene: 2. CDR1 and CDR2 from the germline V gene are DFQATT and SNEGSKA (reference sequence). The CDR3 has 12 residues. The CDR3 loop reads CSASSGGDTQYF. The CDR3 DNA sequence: TGCAGTGCTAGTTCAGGGGGAGATACGCAGTATTTT.